Listed here is a single T cell receptor (beta chain). Its matching antigen is unknown. These data belong to a study of cytomegalovirus exposure and HLA in healthy donors. CDR1 is SGDLS and CDR2 is YYNGEE in the germline V gene. The CDR3 spans 16 residues. After removal of 4 bases from V and 5 bases from J, the junction contained 11 bases not matched to a gene. Generated by immunoSEQ multiplex PCR, the TCRdb table keeps only in-frame clones and is missing some. The sample has 150,000 to 200,000 clones, approximately 88% seen once. Study-level findings and limits: In the roughly 130 validation repertoires, a later analysis found that first-cohort TCR clusters tended to co-occur. Across donors, most TCRs were seen rarely, yet some public ones were widespread.

The sample taken for sequencing was PBMCs. The V gene is TRBV9, the J gene TRBJ2-5, with 10 bases matching TRBD1. The sequence was collected from a man aged 18 to 29 in good health and CMV-seropositive. The CDR3 DNA sequence: TGTGCCAGCAGCCGAGACAGGGGGCGCCTATCGGAGACCCAGTACTTC. Its translation is CASSRDRGRLSETQYF.